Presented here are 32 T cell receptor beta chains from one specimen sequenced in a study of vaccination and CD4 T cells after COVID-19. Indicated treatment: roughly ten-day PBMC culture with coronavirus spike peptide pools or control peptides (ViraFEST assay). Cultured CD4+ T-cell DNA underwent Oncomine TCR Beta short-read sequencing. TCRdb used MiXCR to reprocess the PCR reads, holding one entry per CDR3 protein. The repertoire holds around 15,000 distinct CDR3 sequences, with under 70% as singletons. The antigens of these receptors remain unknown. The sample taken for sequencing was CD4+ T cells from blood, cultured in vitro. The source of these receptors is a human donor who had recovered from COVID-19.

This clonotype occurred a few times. The CDR3 DNA sequence: TGTGCCAGCAGTAGGAGCAATGAGCAGTTCTTC. Translating gives CASSRSNEQFF. The V and J genes are TRBV6-2 or TRBV6-3 and TRBJ2-1; D uncertain. CDR3 length equals 11 residues. V was shortened by 5 bases and J by 6 bases, with 5 bases between the two germline ends. Germline V gene data show CDR1 as MNHEY and CDR2 as SVGEGT.

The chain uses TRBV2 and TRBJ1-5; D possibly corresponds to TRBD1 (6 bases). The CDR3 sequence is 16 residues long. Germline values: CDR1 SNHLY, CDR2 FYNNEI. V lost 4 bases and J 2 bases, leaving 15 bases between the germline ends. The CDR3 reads CASSGTTGFRNQPQHF. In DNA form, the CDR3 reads TGTGCCAGCAGTGGGACCACAGGGTTCCGCAATCAGCCCCAGCATTTT.

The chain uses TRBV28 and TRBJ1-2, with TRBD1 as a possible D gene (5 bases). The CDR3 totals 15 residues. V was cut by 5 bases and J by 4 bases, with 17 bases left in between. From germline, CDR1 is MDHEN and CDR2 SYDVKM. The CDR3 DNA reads TGTGCCAGCAGTGGGGGAGGCCGGAGTGGCTATGGCTACACCTTC. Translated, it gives CASSGGGRSGYGYTF.

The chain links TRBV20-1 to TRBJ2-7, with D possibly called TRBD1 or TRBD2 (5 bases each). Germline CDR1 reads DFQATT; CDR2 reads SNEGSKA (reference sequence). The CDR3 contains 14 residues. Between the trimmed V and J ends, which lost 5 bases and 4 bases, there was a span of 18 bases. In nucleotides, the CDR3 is TGCAGTGCTGGGGGATCCTCACTGGGGTACGAGCAGTACTTC. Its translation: CSAGGSSLGYEQYF.

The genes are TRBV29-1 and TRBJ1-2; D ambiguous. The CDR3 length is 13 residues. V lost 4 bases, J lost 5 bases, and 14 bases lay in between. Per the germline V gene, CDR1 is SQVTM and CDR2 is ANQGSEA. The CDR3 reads CSVANGVDYGYTF. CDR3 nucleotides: TGCAGCGTTGCAAATGGGGTCGATTATGGCTACACCTTC.

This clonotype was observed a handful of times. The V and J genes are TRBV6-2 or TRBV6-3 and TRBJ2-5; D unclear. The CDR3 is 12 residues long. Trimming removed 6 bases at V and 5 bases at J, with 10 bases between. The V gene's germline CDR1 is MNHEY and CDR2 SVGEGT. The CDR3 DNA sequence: TGTGCCAGCAGCCCCCTCGGGGAGACCCAGTACTTC. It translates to CASSPLGETQYF.

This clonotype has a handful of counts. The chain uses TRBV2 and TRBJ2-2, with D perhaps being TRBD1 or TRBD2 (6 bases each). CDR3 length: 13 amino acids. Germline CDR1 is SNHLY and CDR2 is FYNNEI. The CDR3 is CARGVEVTGELFF. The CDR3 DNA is TGTGCGAGGGGGGTTGAGGTCACCGGGGAGCTGTTTTTT.

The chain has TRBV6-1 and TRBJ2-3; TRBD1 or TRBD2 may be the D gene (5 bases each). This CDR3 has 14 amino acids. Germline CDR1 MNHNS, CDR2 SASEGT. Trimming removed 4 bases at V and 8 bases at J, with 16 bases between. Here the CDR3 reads CASSAWDGQVTQYF. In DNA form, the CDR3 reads TGTGCCAGCAGTGCCTGGGACGGCCAGGTTACGCAGTATTTT.

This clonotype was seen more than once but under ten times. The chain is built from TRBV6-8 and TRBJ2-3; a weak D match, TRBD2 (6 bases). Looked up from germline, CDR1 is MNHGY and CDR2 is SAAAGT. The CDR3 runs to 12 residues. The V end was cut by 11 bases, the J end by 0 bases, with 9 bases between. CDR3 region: CASRGSTDTQYF. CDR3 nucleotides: TGTGCCTCTCGGGGGAGCACAGATACGCAGTATTTT.

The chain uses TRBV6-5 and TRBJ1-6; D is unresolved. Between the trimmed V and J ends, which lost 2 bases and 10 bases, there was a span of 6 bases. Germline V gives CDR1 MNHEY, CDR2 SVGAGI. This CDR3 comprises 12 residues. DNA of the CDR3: TGTGCCAGCAGTTACGGTGGGTCACCCCTCCACTTT. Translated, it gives CASSYGGSPLHF.

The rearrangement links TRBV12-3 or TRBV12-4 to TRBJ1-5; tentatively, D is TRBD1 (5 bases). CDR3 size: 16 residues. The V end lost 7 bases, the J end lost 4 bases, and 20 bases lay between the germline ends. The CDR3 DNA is TGTGCCAGCACCCGGGGGGGTGGATCCCGAAATCAGCCCCAGCATTTT. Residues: CASTRGGGSRNQPQHF.

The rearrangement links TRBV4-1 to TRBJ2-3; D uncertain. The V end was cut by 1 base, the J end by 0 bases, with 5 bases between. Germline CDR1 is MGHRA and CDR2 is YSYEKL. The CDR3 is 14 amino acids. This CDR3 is CASSQVSSTDTQYF. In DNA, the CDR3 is TGCGCCAGCAGCCAAGTTTCCAGCACAGATACGCAGTATTTT.

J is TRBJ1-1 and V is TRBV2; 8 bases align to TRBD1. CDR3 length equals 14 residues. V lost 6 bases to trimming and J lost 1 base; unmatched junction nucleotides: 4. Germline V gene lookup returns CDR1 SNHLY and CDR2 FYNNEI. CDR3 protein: CASRLQGGNTEAFF. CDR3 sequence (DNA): TGTGCCAGCAGACTACAGGGGGGGAACACTGAAGCTTTCTTT.

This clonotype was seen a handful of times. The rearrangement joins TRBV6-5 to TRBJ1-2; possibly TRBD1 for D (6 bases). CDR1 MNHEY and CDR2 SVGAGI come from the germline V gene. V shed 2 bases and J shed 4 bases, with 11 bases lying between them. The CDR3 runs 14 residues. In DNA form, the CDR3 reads TGTGCCAGCAGTTACCGACAGGTGGCCTATGGCTACACCTTC. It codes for CASSYRQVAYGYTF.

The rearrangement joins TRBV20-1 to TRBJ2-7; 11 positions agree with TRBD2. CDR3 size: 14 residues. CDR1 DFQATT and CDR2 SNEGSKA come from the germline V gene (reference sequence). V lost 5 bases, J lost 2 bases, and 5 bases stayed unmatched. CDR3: CSAPRLAGPYEQYF. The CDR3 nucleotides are TGCAGTGCTCCTCGACTAGCGGGACCCTACGAGCAGTACTTC.

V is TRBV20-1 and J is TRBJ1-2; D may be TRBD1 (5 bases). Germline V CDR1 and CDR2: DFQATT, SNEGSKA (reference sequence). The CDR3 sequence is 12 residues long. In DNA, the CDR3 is TGCAGACAACCGGGGGGGTCGTCTGGCTACACCTTC. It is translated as CRQPGGSSGYTF.

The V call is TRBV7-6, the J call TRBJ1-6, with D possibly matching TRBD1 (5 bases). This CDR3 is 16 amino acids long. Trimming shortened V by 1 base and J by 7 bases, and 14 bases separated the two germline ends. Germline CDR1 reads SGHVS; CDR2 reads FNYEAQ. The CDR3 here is CASSLDSGRVNSPLHF. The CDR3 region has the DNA TGTGCCAGCAGCTTAGATTCGGGCAGGGTGAATTCACCCCTCCACTTT.

DNA of the CDR3: TGCGCCAGCAAAGAGAGAAGAGGCGGGGGGGCAGGTACAGATACGCAGTATTTT. This sequence encodes CASKERRGGGAGTDTQYF. The rearrangement joins TRBV10-2 to TRBJ2-3; 9 bases are shared with TRBD2. Looked up from germline, CDR1 is WSHSY and CDR2 is SAAADI. Trimming cost V 7 bases and J 3 bases; bases outside gene matches: 17. The CDR3 loop spans 18 amino acids.

The CDR3 protein is CASSLEGRPDYGYTF. CDR3 bases: TGCGCCAGCAGCTTGGAGGGCAGGCCGGACTATGGCTACACCTTC. V and J are TRBV5-1 and TRBJ1-2, with unresolved D. Germline V gene data show CDR1 as SGHRS and CDR2 as YFSETQ. The CDR3 length is 15 residues. With 0 bases removed from V and 3 bases from J, the gap between germline ends came to 12 bases.

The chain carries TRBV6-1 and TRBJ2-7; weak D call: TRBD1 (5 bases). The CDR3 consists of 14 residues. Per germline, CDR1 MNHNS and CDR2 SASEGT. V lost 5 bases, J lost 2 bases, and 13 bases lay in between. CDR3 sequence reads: CASSRGSTTYEQYF. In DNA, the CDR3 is TGTGCCAGCAGTAGGGGTTCAACCACCTACGAGCAGTACTTC.

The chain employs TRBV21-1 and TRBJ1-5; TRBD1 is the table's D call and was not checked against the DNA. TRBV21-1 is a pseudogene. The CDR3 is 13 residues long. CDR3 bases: TGTGCCAGCAGCAAAGAGGGGTATCAGCCCCAGCATTTT. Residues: CASSKEGYQPQHF.

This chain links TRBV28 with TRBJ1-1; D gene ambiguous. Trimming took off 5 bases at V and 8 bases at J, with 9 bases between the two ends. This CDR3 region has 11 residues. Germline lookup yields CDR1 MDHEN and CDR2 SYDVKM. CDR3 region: CASSRRVEAFF. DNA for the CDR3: TGTGCCAGCAGTCGGCGTGTAGAAGCTTTCTTT. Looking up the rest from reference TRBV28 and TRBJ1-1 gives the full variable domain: DVKVTQSSRYLVKRTGEKVFLECVQDMDHENMFWYRQDPGLGLRLIYFSYDVKMKEKGDIPEGYSVSREKKERFSLILESASTNQTSMYLCASSRRVEAFFGQGTRLTVV.

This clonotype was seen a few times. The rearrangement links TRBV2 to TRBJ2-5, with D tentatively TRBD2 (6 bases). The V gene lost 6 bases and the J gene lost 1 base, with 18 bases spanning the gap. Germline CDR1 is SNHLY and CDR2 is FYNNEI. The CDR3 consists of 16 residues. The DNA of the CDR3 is TGTGCCAGCAGCCGGGGGACCCGCACCTTCCAAGAGACCCAGTACTTC. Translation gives CASSRGTRTFQETQYF.

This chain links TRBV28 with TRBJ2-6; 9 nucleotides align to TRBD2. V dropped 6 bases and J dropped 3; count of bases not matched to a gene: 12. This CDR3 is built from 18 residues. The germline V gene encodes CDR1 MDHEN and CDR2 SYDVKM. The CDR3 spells CASRVLGGGANGANVLTF. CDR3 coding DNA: TGTGCCAGCAGGGTTCTAGGCGGGGGGGCTAATGGGGCCAACGTCCTGACTTTC.

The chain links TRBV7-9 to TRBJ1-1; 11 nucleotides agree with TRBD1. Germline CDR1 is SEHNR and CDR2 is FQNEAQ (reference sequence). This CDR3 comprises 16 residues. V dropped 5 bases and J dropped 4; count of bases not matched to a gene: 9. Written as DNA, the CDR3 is TGTGCCAGCAGCCCAGGACAGGGGGCTTGGGGCACTGAAGCTTTCTTT. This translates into CASSPGQGAWGTEAFF.

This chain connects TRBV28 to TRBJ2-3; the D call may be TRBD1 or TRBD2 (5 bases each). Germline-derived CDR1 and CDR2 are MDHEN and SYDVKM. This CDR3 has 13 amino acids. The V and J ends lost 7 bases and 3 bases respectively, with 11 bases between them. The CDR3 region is CASNLRGTDTQYF. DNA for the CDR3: TGTGCCAGCAATCTGAGGGGTACAGATACGCAGTATTTT.

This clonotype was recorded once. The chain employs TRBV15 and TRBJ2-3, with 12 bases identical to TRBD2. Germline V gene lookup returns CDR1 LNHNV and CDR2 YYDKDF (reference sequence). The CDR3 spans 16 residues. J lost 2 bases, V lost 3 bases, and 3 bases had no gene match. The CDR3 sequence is CATSRGLAGDTDTQYF. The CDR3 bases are TGTGCCACCAGCAGGGGACTAGCGGGTGACACAGATACGCAGTATTTT. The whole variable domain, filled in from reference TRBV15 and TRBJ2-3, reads DAMVIQNPRYQVTQFGKPVTLSCSQTLNHNVMYWYQQKSSQAPKLLFHYYDKDFNNEADTPDNFQSRRPNTSFCFLDIRSPGLGDTAMYLCATSRGLAGDTDTQYFGPGTRLTVL.

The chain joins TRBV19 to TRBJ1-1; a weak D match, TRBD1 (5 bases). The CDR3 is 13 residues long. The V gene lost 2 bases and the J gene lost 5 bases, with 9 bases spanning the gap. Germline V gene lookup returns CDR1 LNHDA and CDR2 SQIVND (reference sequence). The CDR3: CASSIRGVTEAFF. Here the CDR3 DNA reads TGTGCCAGTAGTATAAGAGGGGTAACTGAAGCTTTCTTT.

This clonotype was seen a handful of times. The CDR3 sequence: CASSLAPQIYGYTF. DNA of the CDR3: TGTGCCAGCAGTTTAGCGCCACAGATCTATGGCTACACCTTC. This rearrangement joins TRBV28 to TRBJ1-2; D gene unclear. Germline assignment: CDR1 MDHEN and CDR2 SYDVKM. The CDR3 has 14 amino acids. The V and J ends lost 2 bases and 4 bases respectively, with 11 bases between them.

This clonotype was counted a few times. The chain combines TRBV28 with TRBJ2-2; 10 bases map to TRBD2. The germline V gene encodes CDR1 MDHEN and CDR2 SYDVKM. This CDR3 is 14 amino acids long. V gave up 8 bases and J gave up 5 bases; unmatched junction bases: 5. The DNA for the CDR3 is TGTGCCAGCGCGGGACTAGCGAGGACCGGGGAGCTGTTTTTT. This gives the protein CASAGLARTGELFF.

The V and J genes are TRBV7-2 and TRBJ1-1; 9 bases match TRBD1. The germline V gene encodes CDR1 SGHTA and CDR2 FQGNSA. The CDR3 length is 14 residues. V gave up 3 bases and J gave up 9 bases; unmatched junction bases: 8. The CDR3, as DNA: TGTGCCAGCAGCTTCATGATAGGACAGGGGCAAGCTTTCTTT. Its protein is CASSFMIGQGQAFF.

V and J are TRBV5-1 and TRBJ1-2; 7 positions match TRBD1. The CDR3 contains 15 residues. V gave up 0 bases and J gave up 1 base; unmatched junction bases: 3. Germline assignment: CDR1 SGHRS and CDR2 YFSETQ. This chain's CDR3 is CASSLATGNNYGYTF. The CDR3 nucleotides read TGCGCCAGCAGCTTGGCGACAGGGAATAACTATGGCTACACCTTC.